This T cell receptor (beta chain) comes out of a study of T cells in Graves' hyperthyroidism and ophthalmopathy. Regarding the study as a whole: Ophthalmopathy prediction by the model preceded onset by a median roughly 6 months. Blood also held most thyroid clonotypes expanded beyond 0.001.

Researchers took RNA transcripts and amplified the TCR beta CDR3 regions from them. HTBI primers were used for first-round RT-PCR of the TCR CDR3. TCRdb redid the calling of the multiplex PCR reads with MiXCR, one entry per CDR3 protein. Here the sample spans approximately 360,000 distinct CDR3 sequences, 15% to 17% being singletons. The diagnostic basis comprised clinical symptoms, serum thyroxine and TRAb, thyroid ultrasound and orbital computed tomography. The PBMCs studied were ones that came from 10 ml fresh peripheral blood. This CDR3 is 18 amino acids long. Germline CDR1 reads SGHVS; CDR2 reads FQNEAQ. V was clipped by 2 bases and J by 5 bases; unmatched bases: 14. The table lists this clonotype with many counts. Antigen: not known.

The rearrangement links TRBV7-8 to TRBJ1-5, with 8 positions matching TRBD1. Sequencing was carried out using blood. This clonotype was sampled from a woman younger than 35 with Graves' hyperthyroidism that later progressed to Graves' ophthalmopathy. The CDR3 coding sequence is TGTGCCAGCAGCTTACTAAACTCTTGGACAGGGTCTGATCAGCCCCAGCATTTT. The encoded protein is CASSLLNSWTGSDQPQHF. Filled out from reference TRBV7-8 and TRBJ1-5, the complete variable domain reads GAGVSQSPRYKVAKRGQDVALRCDPISGHVSLFWYQQALGQGPEFLTYFQNEAQLDKSGLPSDRFFAERPEGSVSTLKIQRTQQEDSAVYLCASSLLNSWTGSDQPQHFGDGTRLSIL.